One and the same sample provided the 23 T cell receptor beta chains below, sequenced in a study of T cell clones after liver transplantation. Profiling relied on immunoSEQ multiplex PCR, and the TCRdb table lists in-frame clones only, not all of them. The table includes around 100,000 clones, around 84% detected once. This specimen was CD4+ T cells from blood, taken around 44 months after liver transplant. The receptors come from a human patient who received a liver transplant. Some T cells may have come from the graft donor.

V is TRBV6-5 and J is TRBJ1-1; D ambiguous. V lost 2 bases, J lost 0 bases, and 10 bases lay in between. CDR3 length equals 15 residues. The germline gives CDR1 MNHEY, CDR2 SVGAGI. CDR3 amino acids: CASSYGRRMNTEAFF. DNA of the CDR3: TGTGCCAGCAGTTACGGGCGGAGGATGAACACTGAAGCTTTCTTT.

This clone has a single count. The rearrangement joins TRBV19 to TRBJ2-7; TRBD2 agrees at 13 bases. CDR3 length equals 15 residues. Trimming removed 6 bases from V and 5 bases from J; junction bases left unmatched: 7. Germline V gene sequence: CDR1 LNHDA, CDR2 SQIVND (reference sequence). CDR3 DNA: TGTGCCAGTAGCAAGACTAGCGGGAGGAACAACGAGCAGTACTTC. Its protein is CASSKTSGRNNEQYF.

The V and J genes are TRBV6-1 and TRBJ2-5; 7 bases fit TRBD2. V dropped 6 bases and J dropped 5; count of bases not matched to a gene: 12. The germline V gene has CDR1 MNHNS and CDR2 SASEGT. The CDR3 is 15 residues long. CDR3 bases: TGTGCCAGCAGAGCTCTGAGCGGGGCGTCTGAGACCCAGTACTTC. Protein: CASRALSGASETQYF.

The genes are TRBV7-2 and TRBJ2-5; D assignment may be TRBD1 or TRBD2 (5 bases each). The V and J ends lost 5 bases and 0 bases respectively, with 10 bases between them. The CDR3 sequence is 14 residues long. Germline values: CDR1 SGHTA, CDR2 FQGNSA. CDR3 in amino acids: CASSPGTDQETQYF. CDR3 DNA sequence: TGTGCCAGCAGCCCCGGGACGGACCAAGAGACCCAGTACTTC.

This clone was detected once. The rearrangement joins TRBV27 to TRBJ1-3; a possible D gene is TRBD1 (6 bases). The CDR3 consists of 14 residues. Germline loops: CDR1 MNHEY, CDR2 SMNVEV (reference sequence). The V gene lost 8 bases and the J gene lost 0 bases, with 11 bases spanning the gap. CDR3 nucleotide sequence: TGTGCCAGCGGCACAGGGCTCTCTGGAAACACCATATATTTT. Amino acid sequence: CASGTGLSGNTIYF.

This chain connects TRBV30 to TRBJ2-5, with D possibly TRBD2 on 6 matching bases. This CDR3 region has 16 residues. Germline loops: CDR1 GTSNPN, CDR2 SVGIG (reference sequence). V shed 5 bases and J shed 4 bases, with 23 bases lying between them. The CDR3 loop reads CAWSIPGLQGGETQYF. The CDR3 DNA reads as TGTGCCTGGTCGATTCCGGGACTCCAGGGAGGAGAGACCCAGTACTTC.

The rearrangement joins TRBV4-1 to TRBJ2-5; D gene ambiguous. The CDR3 runs 14 residues. Trimming stripped 3 bases from V and 9 bases from J, with 17 bases between. Germline loops: CDR1 MGHRA, CDR2 YSYEKL. CDR3 region: CASSQPGPATPQYF. CDR3 sequence (DNA): TGCGCCAGCAGCCAGCCCGGACCAGCGACGCCCCAGTACTTC.

This clone was recorded at least ten times. This chain links TRBV2 with TRBJ2-7; weak D call: TRBD1 (6 bases). The CDR3 consists of 13 residues. V lost 10 bases to trimming and J lost 0 bases, with 13 bases between them. CDR1 and CDR2 (germline): SNHLY, FYNNEI. CDR3 amino acids: CATSGVFSYEQYF. In DNA, the CDR3 is TGTGCCACCTCAGGGGTTTTCTCCTACGAGCAGTACTTC.

This clone was counted a single time. The chain recombines TRBV2 with TRBJ2-7, with 9 bases identical to TRBD2. V lost 6 bases, J lost 2 bases, and 8 bases stayed unmatched. The V gene's germline CDR1 is SNHLY and CDR2 FYNNEI. The CDR3 has 15 amino acids. The CDR3, as DNA: TGTGCCAGCAGAATTAGCGGGAGCAGTCCCTACGAGCAGTACTTC. This encodes CASRISGSSPYEQYF.

J is TRBJ2-5 and V is TRBV15; possibly TRBD1 or TRBD2 for D (5 bases each). Between the trimmed V and J ends, which lost 2 bases and 4 bases, there was a span of 20 bases. The CDR3 has 17 residues. The germline CDR1 and CDR2 sequences are LNHNV and YYDKDF (reference sequence). The chain's CDR3 is CATSRQLRTSRGETQYF. DNA for the CDR3: TGTGCCACCAGCAGACAACTAAGGACTTCAAGGGGAGAGACCCAGTACTTC.

The V gene is TRBV7-2, the J gene TRBJ2-7; 9 bases line up with TRBD1. The V gene end was trimmed by 3 bases and the J gene end by 3 bases; junction bases not matched to a gene: 0. Germline assignment: CDR1 SGHTA and CDR2 FQGNSA. CDR3 length: 13 residues. CDR3 in DNA: TGTGCCAGCAGCTTGGACAGGGGCTACGAGCAGTACTTC. Protein: CASSLDRGYEQYF. Variable domain in full (rest from reference TRBV7-2 and TRBJ2-7): GAGVSQSPSNKVTEKGKDVELRCDPISGHTALYWYRQSLGQGLEFLIYFQGNSAPDKSGLPSDRFSAERTGGSVSTLTIQRTQQEDSAVYLCASSLDRGYEQYFGPGTRLTVT.

The chain carries TRBV7-3 and TRBJ2-7; TRBD1 matches at 11 bases. Germline CDR1 reads SGHTA; CDR2 reads FQGTGA. Trimming cost V 5 bases and J 3 bases; bases outside gene matches: 6. This CDR3 is 15 amino acids long. CDR3 nucleotides: TGTGCCAGCAGCCTCGGACAGGGGGCGGTCTACGAGCAGTACTTC. It translates to CASSLGQGAVYEQYF. The full variable domain, rest sourced from reference TRBV7-3 and TRBJ2-7, is GAGVSQTPSNKVTEKGKYVELRCDPISGHTALYWYRQSLGQGPEFLIYFQGTGAADDSGLPNDRFFAVRPEGSVSTLKIQRTERGDSAVYLCASSLGQGAVYEQYFGPGTRLTVT.

This clone is a singleton in its sample. The rearrangement links TRBV9 to TRBJ1-4, with 10 bases identical to TRBD1. J was trimmed by 7 bases and V by 3 bases; bases with no gene match: 6. Germline V gene sequence: CDR1 SGDLS, CDR2 YYNGEE. This CDR3 comprises 15 residues. The CDR3 DNA is TGTGCCAGCAGCGGCCGGGACAGGGGAGGTGAAAAACTGTTTTTT. Encoded protein: CASSGRDRGGEKLFF.

The V and J genes are TRBV19 and TRBJ2-7; 8 bases map to TRBD1. The CDR3 has 15 residues. With V trimmed by 5 bases and J by 0 bases, 6 bases remained unmatched. Germline V gene sequence: CDR1 LNHDA, CDR2 SQIVND (reference sequence). The CDR3 bases are TGTGCCAGTAGTCCAGGACAGGGCACCTCCTACGAGCAGTACTTC. It encodes CASSPGQGTSYEQYF.

The chain combines TRBV2 with TRBJ1-2; TRBD1 agrees at 7 bases. The CDR3 spans 13 residues. Looked up from germline, CDR1 is SNHLY and CDR2 is FYNNEI. J lost 4 bases, V lost 8 bases, and 7 bases had no gene match. The CDR3 sequence is CASSRGLRYGYTF. The CDR3 DNA reads TGTGCCAGCTCTAGGGGGCTCCGCTATGGCTACACCTTC.

The chain recombines TRBV5-1 with TRBJ2-1, with 8 bases fitting TRBD2. The CDR3 loop spans 14 amino acids. V was pared by 6 bases and J by 10 bases, with 12 bases of the junction left unmatched. Looked up from germline, CDR1 is SGHRS and CDR2 is YFSETQ. The CDR3 DNA is TGCGCCAGCACTCCGGCGGGGGGCCTTTCAGAGCAGTTCTTC. It codes for CASTPAGGLSEQFF.

The chain couples TRBV11-2 to TRBJ1-3, with a possible D match to TRBD1 (5 bases). The CDR3 is 15 amino acids. V was trimmed by 4 bases and J by 1 base, leaving 11 bases between them. CDR1 and CDR2 (germline): SGHAT, FQNNGV. Written as DNA, the CDR3 is TGTGCCAGCAGCTCATACAGGACGTCTGGAAACACCATATATTTT. Translated, it gives CASSSYRTSGNTIYF.

This chain uses TRBV18 with TRBJ2-5, with no clear D. With 3 bases removed from V and 2 bases from J, the gap between germline ends came to 10 bases. Germline values: CDR1 KGHSH, CDR2 LQKENI. The CDR3 has 14 residues. The CDR3 reads CASSPRELQETQYF. DNA for the CDR3: TGTGCCAGCTCACCCCGAGAACTACAAGAGACCCAGTACTTC.

The chain carries TRBV7-2 and TRBJ2-3, with 7 bases aligning to TRBD1. CDR3 length: 15 amino acids. The trim removed 5 bases at V and 2 bases at J, leaving 7 bases unmatched. From germline, CDR1 is SGHTA and CDR2 FQGNSA. CDR3 nucleotide sequence: TGTGCCAGCAGCCGGGGACAGCCCTTCACAGATACGCAGTATTTT. Protein product: CASSRGQPFTDTQYF.

The V call is TRBV5-1, the J call TRBJ1-1, with a weak D call TRBD1 (5 bases). CDR3 length: 14 amino acids. Deletions cut 4 bases from V and 4 bases from J, with 14 bases between. The germline V gene encodes CDR1 SGHRS and CDR2 YFSETQ. The CDR3 is CASSTQGFGTEAFF. In DNA, the CDR3 is TGCGCCAGCAGCACCCAGGGATTCGGCACTGAAGCTTTCTTT.

This sequence joins TRBV18 and TRBJ1-5, with D unclear. CDR3 length: 15 amino acids. The germline V and J ends were trimmed by 6 bases and 4 bases, with 16 bases remaining between them. Per the germline V gene, CDR1 is KGHSH and CDR2 is LQKENI. The CDR3 DNA reads TGTGCCAGCTCCCCCTCGAGCGGGTTAAATCAGCCCCAGCATTTT. Translating gives CASSPSSGLNQPQHF.

The J gene is TRBJ2-7, the V gene TRBV4-2; D not certain. The V gene's germline CDR1 is LGHNA and CDR2 YNFKEQ. Trimming pared 0 bases from V and 0 bases from J, leaving 12 bases between. This CDR3 has 16 residues. CDR3 sequence: CASSQDIPDRSYEQYF. The CDR3 nucleotides read TGTGCCAGCAGCCAAGATATACCCGATCGCTCCTACGAGCAGTACTTC.

With respect to this clone: Just one base apart from a much larger clone, this may be a read error. The sample contains more than one DNA sequence encoding this CDR3. The chain is built from TRBV18 and TRBJ2-5, with D unresolved. CDR3 length equals 11 residues. Trimming stripped 3 bases from V and 3 bases from J, with 2 bases between. Germline V lookup: CDR1 KGHSH, CDR2 LQKENI. CDR3: CASSPKETQYF. Here the CDR3 DNA reads TGTGCCAGCTCACCCAAAGAGACCCAGTACTTC.